A selection of T cell receptor beta chains follows, all from one sample in a study of vaccination and CD4 T cells after COVID-19. TCRdb passed the PCR reads through MiXCR, listing each CDR3 protein once. The table lists fewer than 5,000 distinct CDR3 sequences, less than 55% of them singletons. No antigen is known for these receptors. Input material: CD4+ T cells from blood, cultured in vitro. These receptors all stem from a human donor who had recovered from COVID-19. Both conserved end residues are part of each CDR3. The D gene is left open where the match is weak. A clone size is listed for some rows: how often the clone was seen (once, few, many), or a class if it is expanded.

TRBJ1-1 - TRBV6-1 - TGTGCCAGCAAAAACAACAGGGATTCCACTGAAGCTTTCTTT CASKNNRDSTEAFF
TRBJ1-2 - TRBV19 few TGTGCCAGTAGTTTACGGTTTGGGGGGCCCGGCTACACCTTC CASSLRFGGPGYTF
TRBJ1-1 - TRBV19 - TGTGCCAGTAGCTATAGTTGGCGAAAGGTAACTGAAGCTTTCTTT CASSYSWRKVTEAFF
TRBJ2-3 - TRBV7-2 few TGTGCCAGCAGCTTAATGGGGCAGTCGGGAGCAAACACAGATACGCAGTATTTT CASSLMGQSGANTDTQYF
TRBJ1-1 TRBD1 TRBV11-3 - TGTGCCAGCAGCTCCCAGGGGGCGCTGGACACTGAAGCTTTCTTT CASSSQGALDTEAFF
TRBJ2-5 - TRBV5-1 - TGCGCCAGCAGCCCGGGTCGAGCGGAATGGGAGACCCAGTACTTC CASSPGRAEWETQYF
TRBJ1-5 - TRBV19 - TGTGCCAGTAGTATAGATGTGAATAATCAGCCCCAGCATTTT CASSIDVNNQPQHF
TRBJ2-1 TRBD2 TRBV7-3 - TGTGCCAGCAGCTTAGCCGGGGGGGCTGGTTACAATGAGCAGTTCTTC CASSLAGGAGYNEQFF
TRBJ1-5 TRBD1 TRBV15 few TGTGCCACCAGCAGGGGTAGATTGACAGGGAATCAGCCCCAGCATTTT CATSRGRLTGNQPQHF
TRBJ2-3 TRBD2 TRBV20-1 few TGCAGTGCTAGAAAAAGGACTAGCTGGGATACGCAGTATTTT CSARKRTSWDTQYF
TRBJ1-3 - TRBV6-4 - TGTGCCAGCAGTGAATCGAAATTAGTGACTGGTAACACCATATATTTT CASSESKLVTGNTIYF
TRBJ2-7 - TRBV1 few TGCACCAGCTCCCAGAGTGTTGTCGGCGGCGAGCAGTACTTC CTSSQSVVGGEQYF
TRBJ1-4 TRBD1 TRBV27 few TGTGCCAGCAGTTTAAAAGCGACAGGGTGGGAAAAACTGTTTTTT CASSLKATGWEKLFF
TRBJ2-7 - TRBV12-3/TRBV12-4 - TGTGCCAGCAGTTTACGGGGCGCCAGGTACGAGCAGTACTTC CASSLRGARYEQYF
TRBJ2-1 TRBD2 TRBV20-1 - TGCAGTGTCCCACGGACTAGCGGGCACAATGAGCAGTTCTTC CSVPRTSGHNEQFF
TRBJ2-3 TRBD2 TRBV12-3/TRBV12-4 - TGTGCCAGCAGTTTAGCTTTGACTAGCGGGAGTTTGGGGGATACGCAGTATTTT CASSLALTSGSLGDTQYF
TRBJ1-4 - TRBV20-1 once TGCAGTGCTAGATCCCCCACCGGGGGAGAAAAACTGTTTTTT CSARSPTGGEKLFF
TRBJ2-7 - TRBV20-1 - TGCAGTGCTAGCTTCTTGGGAAAGGACTACGAGCAGTACTTC CSASFLGKDYEQYF
TRBJ2-7 - TRBV19 - TGTGCCAGTAGCGGTTATTCTTGGGGGACCTACGAGCAGTACTTC CASSGYSWGTYEQYF
TRBJ2-2 - TRBV2 - TGTGCCAGCTTACCTAGCCGGCCCAGGTCGAACACCGGGGAGCTGTTTTTT CASLPSRPRSNTGELFF
TRBJ2-7 - TRBV7-2 - TGTGCCAGCAGCTTGCGGGCCGGGGTGGTTAACGAGCAGTACTTC CASSLRAGVVNEQYF
TRBJ2-7 - TRBV7-8 few TGTGCCAGCAGCTTATTCAAAACCGGCACTCACTTAGAGCAGTACTTC CASSLFKTGTHLEQYF
TRBJ1-2 - TRBV25-1 - TGTGCCAGCAGCACAAGCAGGGGTGGCCCCTACTACACCTTC CASSTSRGGPYYTF
TRBJ1-5 TRBD1 TRBV7-8 few TGTGCCAGCAGCCTAACTGGGACAGGGATGCAGCCCCAGCATTTT CASSLTGTGMQPQHF
TRBJ2-2 TRBD1 TRBV27 - TGTGCCAGCAGTTTCTTAACTTCCGGGACAGGGGGCGTCGGGGAGCTGTTTTTT CASSFLTSGTGGVGELFF
TRBJ2-5 TRBD1 TRBV19 few TGTGCCAGTGGGACAGGGTTCGGGGAGACCCAGTACTTC CASGTGFGETQYF
TRBJ1-2 - TRBV6-1 few TGTGCCAGCAGAAGATGGGGAGATGGCTACACCTTC CASRRWGDGYTF
TRBJ2-5 - TRBV4-2 - TGTGCCAGCAGCCCCACAGGGTACGAGACCCAGTACTTC CASSPTGYETQYF
TRBJ2-7 TRBD1 TRBV27 few TGTGCCACCACGACAGGGTTTGGCAGCGAGCAGTACTTC CATTTGFGSEQYF
TRBJ2-7 TRBD1 TRBV6-1 few TGTGCCAGCAGCACCTCTCGGGACAGGGACTCCTACGAGCAGTACTTC CASSTSRDRDSYEQYF
TRBJ2-1 - TRBV21-1 - TGTGCCAGCAGCCCCCTAAGGGTAGCGTCTCACAATGAGCAGTTCTTC CASSPLRVASHNEQFF
TRBJ1-3 - TRBV6-1 - TGTGCCAGTGACCGGAGGGAGCGCTCTGGAAACACCATATATTTT CASDRRERSGNTIYF
TRBJ2-4 - TRBV5-4 - TGTGCCAGCAGCTTGTCGGGGGGCCGAGCCAAAAACATTCAGTACTTC CASSLSGGRAKNIQYF
TRBJ2-2 - TRBV19 once TGTGCCAGTAGTTCAAGTTACGGGGAGCTGTTTTTT CASSSSYGELFF
TRBJ2-7 - TRBV6-1 once TGTGCCAGCAGTGGGGGAAAATGGACGGTCTCCTACGAGCAGTACTTC CASSGGKWTVSYEQYF
TRBJ2-5 - TRBV7-2 few TGTGCCAGCAGCAAGTGGCGAGCAGATGAGACCCAGTACTTC CASSKWRADETQYF
TRBJ1-1 - TRBV27 - TGTGCCAGCACTGGACCAAACACTGAAGCTTTCTTT CASTGPNTEAFF
TRBJ2-7 TRBD2 TRBV6-1 - TGTGCCAGCAGTGAACGCGGGACTAGCGCTTGGGACTACGAGCAGTACTTC CASSERGTSAWDYEQYF
TRBJ2-3 TRBD2 TRBV24-1 few TGTGCCACCGGTAAGACTAGCGGCCCTCATACGCAGTATTTT CATGKTSGPHTQYF
TRBJ2-2 TRBD2 TRBV7-9 few TGTGCCAGCCGGGGGCGGGGGGAGAACACCGGGGAGCTGTTTTTT CASRGRGENTGELFF
TRBJ2-7 - TRBV7-6 few TGTGCCAGCAGCTCCAACCGGGGCTACGAGCAGTACTTC CASSSNRGYEQYF
TRBJ1-4 TRBD1 TRBV7-2 few TGTGCCAGCAGCCAAAACAGGGGTGGTGAAAAACTGTTTTTT CASSQNRGGEKLFF
TRBJ2-2 TRBD1 TRBV24-1 few TGTGCCACCAGTGATTTGGCCAGGGGGCCACGGAGCACCGGGGAGCTGTTTTTT CATSDLARGPRSTGELFF